The 18 T cell receptor beta chains in this list originate from one sample, sequenced in a study of blood T cell repertoires in COVID-19. The repertoire was sequenced with immunoSEQ multiplex PCR; TCRdb's copy has only in-frame clones and lacks some. The table includes tens of thousands of clones, about 86% detected once. Sample: peripheral blood. Receptor source: a woman in her sixties or seventies with acute or convalescent COVID-19.

The chain employs TRBV19 and TRBJ2-3; the match to TRBD2 covers 9 bases. J lost 3 bases, V lost 2 bases, and 6 bases had no gene match. This CDR3 region has 16 residues. Germline CDR1 and CDR2: LNHDA and SQIVND (reference sequence). The CDR3 nucleotides are TGTGCCAGTAGTATAATTAGCGGGAGTCAGACAGATACGCAGTATTTT. Translated: CASSIISGSQTDTQYF.

The J gene is TRBJ2-7, the V gene TRBV7-2; 10 nucleotides line up with TRBD1. Trimming removed 5 bases from V and 2 bases from J; junction bases left unmatched: 9. This CDR3 contains 16 residues. Germline CDR1 is SGHTA and CDR2 is FQGNSA. This CDR3 reads CASSLHRDRGPYEQYF. CDR3 coding DNA: TGTGCCAGCAGCCTGCACCGGGACAGGGGCCCCTACGAGCAGTACTTC.

This sequence joins TRBV19 and TRBJ1-6, with TRBD1 matching over 8 bases. The germline V gene encodes CDR1 LNHDA and CDR2 SQIVND (reference sequence). With 8 bases clipped from V and 9 bases from J, the junction kept 6 bases outside the gene matches. The CDR3 length is 13 residues. CDR3 nucleotides: TGTGCCAGTCGGACAGGGTTGATTTCACCCCTCCACTTT. Translating gives CASRTGLISPLHF.

The table lists this clone with a count of one. The rearrangement links TRBV3-1 (or the pseudogene TRBV3-2) to TRBJ2-3; 10 positions match TRBD1. The CDR3 has 17 residues. CDR1 and CDR2 (germline): LGHDT, YNNKEL (reference sequence). The V segment lost 2 bases and the J segment 3 bases; nucleotides outside the gene matches: 8. CDR3 DNA: TGTGCCAGCAGCCAAAGGTCGACAGGGGGCATGACAGATACGCAGTATTTT. Its protein product is CASSQRSTGGMTDTQYF.

This chain joins TRBV7-2 and TRBJ1-2; D gene unclear. CDR3 length: 13 amino acids. Germline values: CDR1 SGHTA, CDR2 FQGNSA. Trimming stripped 1 base from V and 8 bases from J, with 11 bases between. The CDR3 sequence: CASSLEELVGYTF. CDR3 nucleotides: TGTGCCAGCAGCTTAGAAGAGCTCGTGGGCTACACCTTC. Full variable domain (rest looked up from reference TRBV7-2 and TRBJ1-2): GAGVSQSPSNKVTEKGKDVELRCDPISGHTALYWYRQSLGQGLEFLIYFQGNSAPDKSGLPSDRFSAERTGGSVSTLTIQRTQQEDSAVYLCASSLEELVGYTFGSGTRLTVV.

This clone was seen only once. The J gene is TRBJ1-2, the V gene TRBV5-1, with D possibly matching TRBD1 (6 bases). This CDR3 comprises 17 residues. V dropped 1 base and J dropped 1 base, with 17 bases sitting between them. Per the germline V gene, CDR1 is SGHRS and CDR2 is YFSETQ. In nucleotides, the CDR3 is TGCGCCAGCAGCTTGACGGGGTACAGGGATAATAACTATGGCTACACCTTC. Translated: CASSLTGYRDNNYGYTF.

This clone was seen a few times. This chain uses TRBV4-2 with TRBJ2-1, with D maybe TRBD2 (5 bases). CDR1 is LGHNA and CDR2 is YNFKEQ in the germline V gene. V shed 4 bases and J shed 7 bases, with 5 bases lying between them. This CDR3 is built from 11 residues. Written as DNA, the CDR3 is TGTGCCAGCAGCCGAGGGAATGAGCAGTTCTTC. Protein sequence: CASSRGNEQFF.

The V gene is TRBV20-1, the J gene TRBJ1-5, with 8 nucleotides matching TRBD1. This CDR3 is built from 15 residues. V lost 3 bases, J lost 4 bases, and 8 bases stayed unmatched. Per the germline V gene, CDR1 is DFQATT and CDR2 is SNEGSKA (reference sequence). The CDR3 loop reads CSASSVTGDNQPQHF. CDR3 DNA: TGCAGTGCTAGTTCGGTGACAGGGGATAATCAGCCCCAGCATTTT.

The chain couples TRBV2 to TRBJ1-6, with no clear D. The CDR3 extends over 16 amino acids. V lost 5 bases, J lost 9 bases, and 20 bases lay in between. Per germline, CDR1 SNHLY and CDR2 FYNNEI. This CDR3 reads CASSSRPGPAGSPLHF. The CDR3 DNA is TGTGCCAGCAGTTCCCGTCCGGGCCCCGCGGGTTCACCCCTCCACTTT.

This clone appeared a few times. V gene TRBV30 combines with J gene TRBJ1-6; no reliable D call. The CDR3 has 13 residues. With 5 bases removed from V and 7 bases from J, the gap between germline ends came to 12 bases. Germline V gene lookup returns CDR1 GTSNPN and CDR2 SVGIG (reference sequence). This CDR3 reads CAWGRGLNSPLHF. CDR3 nucleotide sequence: TGTGCCTGGGGGAGAGGGCTGAATTCACCCCTCCACTTT. Together with reference TRBV30 and TRBJ1-6, the CDR3 gives the full variable domain: SQTIHQWPATLVQPVGSPLSLECTVEGTSNPNLYWYRQAAGRGLQLLFYSVGIGQISSEVPQNLSASRPQDRQFILSSKKLLLSDSGFYLCAWGRGLNSPLHFGNGTRLTVT.

This sequence joins TRBV7-3 and TRBJ2-3, with 8 bases fitting TRBD2. The length of the CDR3 is 14 residues. Germline lookup yields CDR1 SGHTA and CDR2 FQGTGA. V gave up 5 bases and J gave up 4 bases; unmatched junction bases: 5. CDR3 bases: TGTGCCAGCAGCCGGCGGGAGGAGTCAGATACGCAGTATTTT. It encodes CASSRREESDTQYF.

The chain links TRBV5-1 to TRBJ2-6; unclear D gene. CDR1 and CDR2 (germline): SGHRS, YFSETQ. Trimming removed 4 bases at V and 4 bases at J, with 15 bases between. There are 16 residues in the CDR3. CDR3 loop: CASSPRGGVGANVLTF. The CDR3 DNA reads as TGCGCCAGCAGCCCAAGAGGTGGTGTGGGGGCCAACGTCCTGACTTTC.

V and J are TRBV6-1 and TRBJ1-6; 7 nucleotides line up with TRBD1. The CDR3 covers 17 residues. In germline, CDR1 is MNHNS, CDR2 SASEGT. The V and J ends lost 4 bases and 3 bases, in that order; junction bases with no gene match: 9. The CDR3 here is CASSGGLGQDYNSPLHF. The CDR3, as DNA: TGTGCCAGCAGTGGCGGGCTTGGACAGGACTATAATTCACCCCTCCACTTT.

There are a few counts of this clone. The genes are TRBV7-2 and TRBJ1-2; 8 nucleotides align to TRBD1. The germline V gene encodes CDR1 SGHTA and CDR2 FQGNSA. This CDR3 is 12 amino acids long. V shed 5 bases and J 7 bases; nucleotides not matched to a gene: 3. The CDR3 loop reads CASSPTGGGYTF. The CDR3 coding sequence is TGTGCCAGCAGCCCCACAGGGGGTGGCTACACCTTC.

This sequence joins TRBV19 and TRBJ1-1; possibly TRBD1 for D (5 bases). The V end lost 8 bases, the J end lost 0 bases, and 13 bases lay between the germline ends. The CDR3 is made up of 14 amino acids. Germline V gene data show CDR1 as LNHDA and CDR2 as SQIVND (reference sequence). Here the CDR3 reads CASSTENMNTEAFF. The CDR3 DNA reads as TGTGCCAGTTCGACAGAAAACATGAACACTGAAGCTTTCTTT.

The chain links TRBV15 to TRBJ1-2; D remains unclear. The germline V gene encodes CDR1 LNHNV and CDR2 YYDKDF (reference sequence). The CDR3 runs to 14 residues. V lost 3 bases and J lost 8, with 16 bases in between. The CDR3 nucleotides are TGTGCCACCAGCAGGGAACTCGGAGCGCGGGGCTACACCTTC. Its protein is CATSRELGARGYTF. Variable domain in full (rest from reference TRBV15 and TRBJ1-2): DAMVIQNPRYQVTQFGKPVTLSCSQTLNHNVMYWYQQKSSQAPKLLFHYYDKDFNNEADTPDNFQSRRPNTSFCFLDIRSPGLGDTAMYLCATSRELGARGYTFGSGTRLTVV.

The chain employs TRBV12-5 and TRBJ1-2; TRBD1 matches at 8 bases. Germline lookup yields CDR1 LGHNT and CDR2 FRNRAP. The CDR3 consists of 17 residues. After removal of 1 base from V and 7 bases from J, the junction contained 14 bases not matched to a gene. CDR3 DNA sequence: TGTGCTAGTGGTTTGGCCCACCCGGGACAGGAAAGGAGTGGCTACACCTTC. As protein: CASGLAHPGQERSGYTF.

The rearrangement joins TRBV6-5 to TRBJ1-1; maybe TRBD1 (6 bases). Per germline, CDR1 MNHEY and CDR2 SVGAGI. The CDR3 extends over 13 amino acids. V was shortened by 7 bases and J by 1 base, with 10 bases between the two germline ends. This chain's CDR3 is CASKTGSNTEAFF. The CDR3 DNA sequence: TGTGCCAGCAAAACAGGGTCGAACACTGAAGCTTTCTTT.